What follows describes a single T cell receptor (beta chain). The target antigen is unknown. The data belong to a study of cytomegalovirus exposure and HLA in healthy donors. The wider study: An analysis done earlier identified almost 120 million unique TCR beta sequences from approximately 180 million T cells.

Whole-study results and caveats: In a later analysis, most CMV-associated TCR beta chains appeared HLA-restricted.

60 Vbeta and 13 Jbeta primers were used in PCR. Clones were read by immunoSEQ multiplex PCR, and TCRdb kept only the in-frame ones, dropping some. This table holds around 150,000 clones, about 80% found once. The germline V gene encodes CDR1 MNHEY and CDR2 SMNVEV (reference sequence). V lost 3 bases, J lost 2 bases, and 13 bases stayed unmatched. The CDR3 consists of 17 residues. The sequencing sample was made of PBMCs. The origin of this receptor is a man aged 35 to 55 in good health and CMV-seropositive. The chain joins TRBV27 to TRBJ2-7, with TRBD2 matching 7 bases. CDR3 DNA: TGTGCCAGCAGTTTGGGGGGGGGTTTAGGTAGTGCCTACGAGCAGTACTTC. Protein product: CASSLGGGLGSAYEQYF.